This TCR beta chain was sequenced in a study of T cell repertoires in cytomegalovirus infection. Regarding the study as a whole: The ex vivo response was dominated by HLA-C-restricted CMV-specific TCR beta clonotypes. Based on cumulative public TCR beta family frequency, carriers of CMV plus the relevant HLA were identified.

The CDR3 length is 14 residues. Germline values: CDR1 SQVTM, CDR2 ANQGSEA. V gave up 6 bases and J gave up 0 bases; unmatched junction bases: 5. TCRdb called the reads again in MiXCR, with one record for every CDR3 protein. Here the sample spans 300,000 or so distinct CDR3 sequences, roughly 25% being singletons. Details on this clonotype: Its antigen is as yet unknown.

Sequencing was performed on PBMCs. The J gene is TRBJ2-3, the V gene TRBV29-1; 8 bases map to TRBD2. The receptor was derived from a human donor in good health (CMV status not recorded). Some clones in this sample may be carry-over from other donors' samples. The CDR3 coding sequence is TGCAGCGTCCCCTTAGCGGGGAGCACAGATACGCAGTATTTT. Protein: CSVPLAGSTDTQYF.